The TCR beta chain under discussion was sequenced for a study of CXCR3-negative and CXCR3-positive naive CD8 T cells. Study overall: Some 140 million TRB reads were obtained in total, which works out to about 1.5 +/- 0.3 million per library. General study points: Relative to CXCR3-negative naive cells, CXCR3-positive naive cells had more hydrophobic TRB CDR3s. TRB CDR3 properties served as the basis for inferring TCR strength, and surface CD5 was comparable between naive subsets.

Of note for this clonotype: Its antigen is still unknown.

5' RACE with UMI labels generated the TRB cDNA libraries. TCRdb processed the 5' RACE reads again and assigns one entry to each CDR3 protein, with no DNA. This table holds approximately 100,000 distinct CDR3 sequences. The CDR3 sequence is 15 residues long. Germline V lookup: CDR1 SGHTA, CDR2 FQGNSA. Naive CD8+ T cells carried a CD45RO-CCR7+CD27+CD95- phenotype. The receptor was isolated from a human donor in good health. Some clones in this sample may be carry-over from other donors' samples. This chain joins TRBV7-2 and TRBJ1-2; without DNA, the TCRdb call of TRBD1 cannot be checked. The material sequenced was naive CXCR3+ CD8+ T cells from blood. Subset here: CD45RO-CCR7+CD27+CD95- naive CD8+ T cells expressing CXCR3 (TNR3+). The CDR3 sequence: CASSQTQGLDYGYTF. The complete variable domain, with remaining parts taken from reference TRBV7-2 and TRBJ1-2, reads GAGVSQSPSNKVTEKGKDVELRCDPISGHTALYWYRQSLGQGLEFLIYFQGNSAPDKSGLPSDRFSAERTGGSVSTLTIQRTQQEDSAVYLCASSQTQGLDYGYTFGSGTRLTVV.